The entry that follows covers one T cell receptor beta chain sequence. Its cognate antigen has yet to be identified. Base qualities are not provided; no much larger clone lies one nucleotide away. This sample is drawn from a study of shared clonotypes between healthy human individuals (dated by TCRdb to the early 2020s). Broadly, across the study: Two women and a few men aged 18 to 49 years were included in the cohort. Different laboratories and diverse techniques were used to prepare libraries and sequence TCR repertoires, to increase sequencing depth and limit assay-specific biases. For each donor, CD4 naive and CD4 memory were each given three plates, CD8 naive was given two plates, and CD8 memory was given one plate. Each donor's leukapheresis produced roughly between about 0.85 and 10 billion PBMCs. To estimate repertoire size and how much clonotypes are shared between individuals, the study performed deep sequencing of blood TCR repertoires from roughly five healthy adults.

For the CD8 naive samples, CD45RO-negative cells were positively selected for CCR7, yielding a CD45RA+CCR7+ population from which TemRA cells were excluded. The donors were healthy, HIV-negative adults with no recently reported acute infections or vaccinations. Every donor was a Caucasian adult living in Nashville, Tennessee, USA. Blood was collected by leukapheresis, and PBMCs were isolated by Ficoll-Histopaque density gradient centrifugation and then cryopreserved in liquid nitrogen vapor phase. Analytical flow cytometry was used to check the purity and quantity of every magnetically sorted T cell population. Genomic DNA was isolated from every sorted fraction and measured by UV absorbance on a Nanodrop 2000c. Using the deep immunoSEQ assay, TCR CDR3 regions were amplified from genomic DNA by multiplex PCR. Extracted genomic DNA from each cell subset was spread evenly across all wells of several immunoSEQ 96-well plates, with each plate serving as a replicate. For sorted subsets, about 210 ng of genomic DNA, equivalent to some 30,000 T cell genomes, went into each replicate PCR. Purified libraries were quantified with a Qubit 3.0 fluorometer, sized on a Bioanalyzer 2100, and re-quantified with the KAPA Library Quantification kit. Every immunoSEQ 96-well plate was sequenced on a separate single-read 150-cycle Illumina NextSeq 550 flow cell. In the original analysis: Because the immunoSEQ output held only junctional sequences and lacked quality scores, the filtering could not match the filtering applied to full-length reads. To assign V/J genes and CDR3, sequences were annotated using PyIR, a Python wrapper for IgBLAST v1.9, with IMGT germline references. Reads were removed for weak V/J assignments (E-value above 1e-6), missing CDR3, stop codons, out-of-frame junctions, or ambiguous translated residues. V3J clonotypes were defined as sequences sharing an identical inferred V gene, J gene, and CDR3 amino acid sequence. The percentage overlap between two repertoires was calculated by dividing the number of shared unique clonotypes by the size of the smaller repertoire. RTK rarefaction, the Chao1 estimator, and Recon v2.1 estimates of unobserved clonotypes were used to assess repertoire richness. OLGA was used to compute generation probabilities for all TCRbeta clonotypes that the gDNA method yielded from a handful of donors. The table was pulled from immuneACCESS by TCRdb, which kept in-frame rearrangements only. Such tables lose some clones; where checked, under half of the loss comes from unresolved V genes, and the rest has no known cause. Clonal size and the V and J genes are those of that table, whereas D and trimming came from the DNA. Here the sample has millions of clones; 85% to 95% occur a single time. Together, the top ten hold more than 1.5% of the sample.

Beyond this particular receptor, the publication reports: Rarefaction of sorted-subset datasets indicated incomplete sequencing despite the large sequencing depth. Larger estimated clonotype richness was generally found for naive subsets than for memory subsets. Only blood was sampled, and tissue TCR repertoires likely differ from those in blood. The genetic and exposure-history diversity represented was limited by the small number of donors. Sharing across several donors was observed for about 5% of naive CD4, over 3% of naive CD8, 2% to 2.5% of memory CD4, and roughly 0.43% of memory CD8 clonotypes. Pairwise subsampling led to the expectation that sequencing depth would affect the degree of clonotype sharing among donors. Compared with non-shared clonotypes, clonotypes shared by all four sorted-subset donors had higher generation probabilities.

At the junction V is shortened by 2 bases and J by 5 bases; bases outside the gene matches: 4. Looking up the germline V gene yields CDR1 ENHRY and CDR2 SYGVKD. Taken from cysteine to phenylalanine, the CDR3 has 14 residues. Of the read, only the CDR3 DNA is kept; its 42 bases are in frame from base 1. The sample was naive CD8+ T cells from PBMCs. This specimen's cell subset or site label, interpreted: CD45RA+CCR7+. The chain was built from TRBV10-3 and TRBJ2-5; 8 of the junction bases match TRBD1. The TCR comes from a man in his late teens or twenties in good health. Some clones in this sample may be carry-over from other donors' samples. The CDR3 is CAISEPTGGETQYF. The nucleotides read TGTGCCATCAGTGAGCCCACAGGGGGGGAGACCCAGTACTTC.